The clone carrying this T cell receptor (beta chain) showed up just a few times. The germline gives CDR1 MNHEY, CDR2 SVGAGI. V lost 1 base to trimming and J lost 0 bases, with 11 bases between them. CDR3 length equals 16 residues. TCRdb recomputed calls from the 5' RACE reads with MiXCR, one row per CDR3 protein. The profile shows about 85,000 distinct CDR3 sequences, about 14% of them singletons. The data derive from a study of T cells after yellow fever vaccination. About the study: The SMART-Seq v4 Ultra Low Input method served to prepare the low-cell-number fractions.

The clonotype was recovered from a man aged 18 to 30 who received the YFV17D yellow fever vaccine. Source: CD8+ T cells not binding an NS4B(214-222) dextramer, sorted from PBMCs, taken less than 25 days after the first yellow fever vaccination. V is TRBV6-5 and J is TRBJ2-3; D is unresolved. The CDR3 here is CASSYLIRASTDTQYF. The CDR3 nucleotides read TGTGCCAGCAGTTACTTAATTAGGGCTAGCACAGATACGCAGTATTTT.